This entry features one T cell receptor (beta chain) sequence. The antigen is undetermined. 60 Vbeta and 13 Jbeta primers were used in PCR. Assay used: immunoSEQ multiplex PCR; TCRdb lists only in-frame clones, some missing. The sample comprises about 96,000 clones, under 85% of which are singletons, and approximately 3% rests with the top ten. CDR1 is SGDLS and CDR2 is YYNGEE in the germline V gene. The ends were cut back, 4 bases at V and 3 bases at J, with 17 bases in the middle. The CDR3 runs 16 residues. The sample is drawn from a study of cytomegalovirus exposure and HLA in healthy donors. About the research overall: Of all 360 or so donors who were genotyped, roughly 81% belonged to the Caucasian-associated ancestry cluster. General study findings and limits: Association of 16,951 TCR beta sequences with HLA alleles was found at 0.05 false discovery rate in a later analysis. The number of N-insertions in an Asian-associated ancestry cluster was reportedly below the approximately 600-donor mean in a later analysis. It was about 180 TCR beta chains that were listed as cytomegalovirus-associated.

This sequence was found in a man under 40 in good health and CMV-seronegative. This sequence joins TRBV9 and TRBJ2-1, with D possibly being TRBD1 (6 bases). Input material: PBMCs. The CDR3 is CASSTAAGVVYNEQFF. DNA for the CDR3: TGTGCCAGCAGCACCGCCGCAGGGGTTGTCTACAATGAGCAGTTCTTC.